These 5 T cell receptor beta chains originate from one sample sequenced in a study of OX40 agonist ivuxolimab in advanced cancers. Clones were sequenced by immunoSEQ multiplex PCR, and TCRdb holds only the in-frame ones, with some missing. Of 100,000 or so clones in the sample, around nine tenths were seen once. The source material was CD4+ or CD8+ T cells sorted from blood, sampled in a trial of the OX40 agonist ivuxolimab. The receptor source for this set is an adult with an advanced solid tumor such as melanoma, head and neck, liver or kidney cancer.

This chain joins TRBV9 and TRBJ2-7; 8 nucleotides agree with TRBD2. The CDR3 consists of 14 residues. V shed 5 bases and J 5 bases; nucleotides not matched to a gene: 9. Germline CDR1 reads SGDLS; CDR2 reads YYNGEE. CDR3 protein: CASSPGTRNHEQYF. CDR3 sequence (DNA): TGTGCCAGCAGTCCCGGGACTAGAAACCACGAGCAGTACTTC.

This sequence joins TRBV29-1 and TRBJ2-7, with 9 bases aligning to TRBD2. This CDR3 region has 13 residues. The junction had 8 bases not matched to a gene; V was cut back by 5 bases and J by 6 bases. CDR1 is SQVTM, CDR2 ANQGSEA, per germline. CDR3 protein: CSVNAGGQGEQYF. CDR3 coding DNA: TGCAGCGTTAACGCGGGAGGGCAAGGCGAGCAGTACTTC.

The chain joins TRBV7-3 to TRBJ2-4, with 10 bases identical to TRBD2. The CDR3 is made up of 18 amino acids. The junction had 12 bases not matched to a gene; V was cut back by 1 base and J by 6 bases. The germline gives CDR1 SGHTA, CDR2 FQGTGA. CDR3 DNA sequence: TGTGCCAGCAGCTTAAAATCCCGACTAGCGGGCCCCGTAAACATTCAGTACTTC. This sequence encodes CASSLKSRLAGPVNIQYF.

The CDR3, as DNA: TGTGCCAGCAGCTTGGGGAGCGGAGATCAAGAGACCCAGTACTTC. Encoded protein: CASSLGSGDQETQYF. This chain connects TRBV7-2 to TRBJ2-5; maybe TRBD2 (5 bases). Germline CDR1 and CDR2: SGHTA and FQGNSA. The CDR3 consists of 15 residues. V was shortened by 3 bases and J by 2 bases, with 13 bases between the two germline ends.

The rearrangement links TRBV2 to TRBJ2-3; TRBD2 aligns across 9 bases. Trimming removed 1 base from V and 13 bases from J; junction bases left unmatched: 9. There are 14 residues in the CDR3. Looked up from germline, CDR1 is SNHLY and CDR2 is FYNNEI. The CDR3 here is CASSEGGGGVRKYF. In DNA, the CDR3 is TGTGCCAGCAGTGAAGGAGGCGGGGGGGTCAGAAAGTATTTT.